These T cell receptor beta chains were read from a single sample in a study of T cells after posttransplantation cyclophosphamide. Sequenced by immunoSEQ multiplex PCR; TCRdb stores in-frame clones only, minus some. The sample consists of roughly 19,000 clones, more than 80% of them appearing once. This specimen was PBMCs, taken roughly 49 weeks after allogeneic stem cell transplant with calcineurin inhibitor and methotrexate. Source of these receptors: a female patient younger than 45 who received an allogeneic stem cell transplant from an unrelated donor, was CMV-positive, and had acute and chronic GVHD. Some T cells may trace back to the graft donor. The CDR3 runs from the conserved cysteine through the conserved F or W. A D gene is named only where the DNA matches it firmly. Only some rows state a clone size, as once, few, many or a class for expanded clones.

CDR3 protein	CDR3 DNA	V gene	clone size	D gene	J gene
CASTPAQTGRRWKLFF	TGCGCCAGCACCCCGGCCCAAACAGGGCGGAGGTGGAAACTGTTTTTT	TRBV5-1	once	NA	TRBJ1-4
CASSEAEGPGREKLFF	TGTGCCAGCAGTGAAGCTGAGGGCCCTGGGCGTGAAAAACTGTTTTTT	TRBV6-1	NA	NA	TRBJ1-4
CASSPSNSRRPHQPQHF	TGTGCCAGTAGTCCCTCTAACAGCAGGCGTCCACATCAGCCCCAGCATTTT	TRBV19	NA	NA	TRBJ1-5
CASSLGTSGLSSYNEQFF	TGTGCCAGCAGCTTGGGGACTAGCGGGCTCAGCTCCTACAATGAGCAGTTCTTC	TRBV5-4	NA	TRBD2	TRBJ2-1
CASSLGPQFF	TGTGCCAGCAGTTTAGGCCCCCAGTTCTTC	TRBV27	NA	NA	TRBJ2-1
CASSQIETQYF	TGTGCCAGCAGCCAAATCGAGACCCAGTACTTC	TRBV11-3	NA	NA	TRBJ2-5
CASSFGTGYSSEAFF	TGTGCCAGCAGCTTCGGGACAGGGTACTCTTCTGAAGCTTTCTTT	TRBV6-5	NA	TRBD1	TRBJ1-1
CASSRQDLEGGELFF	TGTGCCAGCAGCCGACAGGACCTCGAGGGGGGGGAGCTGTTTTTT	TRBV11-2	NA	NA	TRBJ2-2
CASSHDSGVTDTQYF	TGCGCCAGCAGCCACGATTCGGGGGTGACAGATACGCAGTATTTT	TRBV5-1	NA	NA	TRBJ2-3
CASSATGTTYEQYF	TGTGCCAGCAGCGCTACAGGAACCACCTACGAGCAGTACTTC	TRBV9	NA	NA	TRBJ2-7
CASSPPTGKRTEAFF	TGTGCCAGCAGTCCTCCGACAGGGAAGAGAACTGAAGCTTTCTTT	TRBV27	once	TRBD1	TRBJ1-1
CASTSDRERREKLFF	TGTGCCAGCACCTCCGACAGGGAAAGGCGTGAAAAACTGTTTTTT	TRBV6-1	NA	TRBD1	TRBJ1-4
CASGFGDRVNTEAFF	TGTGCTAGTGGTTTCGGGGACAGGGTGAACACTGAAGCTTTCTTT	TRBV12-5	once	TRBD1	TRBJ1-1
CASSLGGRGTEAFF	TGTGCCAGCAGCTTAGGGGGGCGAGGGACTGAAGCTTTCTTT	TRBV7-9	few	NA	TRBJ1-1
CAWTGTGEADTQYF	TGTGCCTGGACCGGGACAGGAGAAGCAGATACGCAGTATTTT	TRBV30	NA	TRBD1	TRBJ2-3
CASSETGEYTIYF	TGTGCCAGCAGTGAGACAGGGGAATACACCATATATTTT	TRBV6-1	NA	TRBD1	TRBJ1-3
CASSTSGRLADTQYF	TGTGCCAGCTCTACTAGCGGGAGGCTCGCAGATACGCAGTATTTT	TRBV19	NA	TRBD2	TRBJ2-3
CASSYAGVSTGELFF	TGTGCCAGCAGTTACGCAGGTGTTAGCACCGGGGAGCTGTTTTTT	TRBV6-5	once	NA	TRBJ2-2
CASSFPLARQFF	TGTGCCAGCAGCTTTCCGCTAGCGCGGCAGTTCTTC	TRBV7-2	NA	NA	TRBJ2-1
CAIQRGSGGPEEQYF	TGTGCCATCCAGAGAGGGTCGGGAGGGCCAGAGGAGCAGTACTTC	TRBV10-3	NA	TRBD2	TRBJ2-7
CAWSVPESGTDTQYF	TGTGCCTGGAGTGTACCAGAGAGCGGGACAGATACGCAGTATTTT	TRBV30	NA	NA	TRBJ2-3
CASSSSGRTDTQYF	TGTGCCAGCAGCTCTAGCGGGAGAACCGATACGCAGTATTTT	TRBV5-4	NA	TRBD2	TRBJ2-3
CASSQDTGYNEQFF	TGTGCTAGCAGCCAAGACACCGGCTACAATGAGCAGTTCTTC	TRBV7-7	NA	NA	TRBJ2-1
CASSDGHSSTDTQYF	TGTGCCAGCAGTGACGGACACTCGTCCACAGATACGCAGTATTTT	TRBV6-4	few	NA	TRBJ2-3
CASSPDRGQGDEQFF	TGTGCTAGCAGCCCAGACAGGGGGCAGGGCGATGAGCAGTTCTTC	TRBV7-7	few	TRBD1	TRBJ2-1
CASSLWGGGTDTQYF	TGTGCCAGCAGCTTATGGGGCGGGGGCACAGATACGCAGTATTTT	TRBV7-2	NA	NA	TRBJ2-3
CASSDLISDPYNEQFF	TGTGCCAGCAGTGACCTTATCAGCGACCCCTACAATGAGCAGTTCTTC	TRBV6-1	few	NA	TRBJ2-1
CASSYGQGAWGNQPQHF	TGTGCCAGTAGTTATGGACAGGGGGCATGGGGCAATCAGCCCCAGCATTTT	TRBV19	NA	TRBD1	TRBJ1-5
CASSYSRGYGYTF	TGTGCCAGCAGTTACAGTCGGGGCTATGGCTACACCTTC	TRBV6-6	few	NA	TRBJ1-2
CASSLTSGRNGEQFF	TGTGCCAGCAGCTTGACTAGCGGGAGAAACGGTGAGCAGTTCTTC	TRBV7-2	NA	TRBD2	TRBJ2-1
CASRWVSTGQGNTEAFF	TGCGCCAGCCGATGGGTCTCCACAGGGCAGGGCAACACTGAAGCTTTCTTT	TRBV5-1	NA	NA	TRBJ1-1
CASSFISQTNTGELFF	TGTGCCAGCAGCTTTATTTCCCAGACGAACACCGGGGAGCTGTTTTTT	TRBV11-3	NA	NA	TRBJ2-2
CASSLGVAGVFSYEQYF	TGTGCCAGCAGCTTGGGAGTAGCGGGAGTGTTCTCCTACGAGCAGTACTTC	TRBV5-5	NA	TRBD2	TRBJ2-7
CASSLVFGLAGLQETQYF	TGTGCCAGCAGCTTGGTGTTTGGACTAGCGGGACTCCAAGAGACCCAGTACTTC	TRBV5-5	NA	TRBD2	TRBJ2-5
CASSLGSGQGRTEAFF	TGTGCCAGCAGCCTAGGGTCCGGACAGGGGCGCACTGAAGCTTTCTTT	TRBV7-9	NA	TRBD1	TRBJ1-1
CASSLRGEKLFF	TGTGCCAGCAGCTTAAGGGGAGAAAAACTGTTTTTT	TRBV11-3	NA	NA	TRBJ1-4
CASSDRAIGEAFF	TGTGCCAGCAGTGACAGGGCCATAGGTGAAGCTTTCTTT	TRBV2	few	NA	TRBJ1-1
CASSLPSSSYNEQFF	TGTGCCAGCAGCTTACCTAGTAGCTCCTACAATGAGCAGTTCTTC	TRBV7-8	NA	NA	TRBJ2-1
CASSLGQGGTDTQYF	TGTGCCAGCAGCTTGGGACAGGGGGGGACAGATACGCAGTATTTT	TRBV5-8	NA	TRBD1	TRBJ2-3
CASSQVTGNTEAFF	TGTGCCAGCAGCCAAGTCACGGGGAACACTGAAGCTTTCTTT	TRBV14	NA	NA	TRBJ1-1
CASTLSRNPNNEQFF	TGTGCCAGCACGCTTTCGCGCAACCCAAACAATGAGCAGTTCTTC	TRBV11-2	NA	NA	TRBJ2-1
CATSRESGFSGNTIYF	TGTGCCACCAGCAGAGAGTCAGGGTTCTCTGGAAACACCATATATTTT	TRBV15	NA	NA	TRBJ1-3
CASSSTGSTEAFF	TGTGCCAGCAGCTCGACAGGGTCCACTGAAGCTTTCTTT	TRBV5-6	NA	TRBD1	TRBJ1-1
CASSLRGLETQYF	TGTGCCAGCAGCTTGAGGGGGTTGGAGACCCAGTACTTC	TRBV5-8	NA	NA	TRBJ2-5
CASRLTGRIRNSPLHF	TGTGCCAGCAGATTGACAGGGAGAATTAGGAATTCACCCCTCCACTTT	TRBV5-6	NA	TRBD1	TRBJ1-6
CASSLTAGNDYGYTF	TGTGCCAGCAGCTTAACGGCAGGGAATGACTATGGCTACACCTTC	TRBV7-6	NA	NA	TRBJ1-2
CAWETGDGYTF	TGTGCCTGGGAGACAGGGGACGGCTACACCTTC	TRBV30	NA	TRBD1	TRBJ1-2
CASSRGEKLFF	TGCGCCAGCAGTAGGGGGGAAAAACTGTTTTTT	TRBV10-2	few	NA	TRBJ1-4
CAWSDGTGGNQPQHF	TGTGCCTGGAGTGACGGGACAGGGGGCAATCAGCCCCAGCATTTT	TRBV30	NA	TRBD1	TRBJ1-5
CSVTPTGVQETQYF	TGCAGCGTAACCCCGACAGGGGTCCAAGAGACCCAGTACTTC	TRBV29-1	NA	TRBD1	TRBJ2-5
CASSGGQLSNQPQHF	TGTGCCAGCAGCGGGGGACAGCTTAGCAATCAGCCCCAGCATTTT	TRBV5-8	NA	TRBD1	TRBJ1-5
CASSLGLAGVIETQYF	TGTGCCAGCAGCTTGGGGCTAGCGGGAGTAATAGAGACCCAGTACTTC	TRBV11-2	NA	TRBD2	TRBJ2-5